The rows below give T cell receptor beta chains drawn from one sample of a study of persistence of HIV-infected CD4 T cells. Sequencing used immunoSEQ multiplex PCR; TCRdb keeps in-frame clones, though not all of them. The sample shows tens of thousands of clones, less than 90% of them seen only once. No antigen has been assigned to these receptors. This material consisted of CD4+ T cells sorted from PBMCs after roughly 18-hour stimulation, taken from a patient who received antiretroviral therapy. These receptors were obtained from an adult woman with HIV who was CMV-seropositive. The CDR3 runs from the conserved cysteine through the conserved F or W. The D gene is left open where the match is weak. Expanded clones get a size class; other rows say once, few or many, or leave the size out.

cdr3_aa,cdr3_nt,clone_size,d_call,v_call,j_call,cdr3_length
CASSESRTATEAFF,TGTGCCAGCAGTGAATCTCGAACAGCCACTGAAGCTTTCTTT,.,.,TRBV2,TRBJ1-1,14
CASSPKASNTEAFF,TGTGCCAGCTCACCTAAGGCTTCGAACACTGAAGCTTTCTTT,.,.,TRBV18,TRBJ1-1,14
CASSLNSRWDLAKNIQYF,TGTGCCAGTAGTCTCAACAGCCGATGGGATTTAGCCAAAAACATTCAGTACTTC,.,.,TRBV19,TRBJ2-4,18
CASSRGYEQFF,TGTGCCAGCAGTCGGGGTTATGAGCAGTTCTTC,.,.,TRBV27,TRBJ2-1,11
CASVKGTTSTDTQYF,TGCGCCAGTGTAAAGGGAACTACTAGCACAGATACGCAGTATTTT,.,.,TRBV5-1,TRBJ2-3,15
CASSLRFVRGNQPQHF,TGTGCCAGCAGCTTGAGATTCGTCCGGGGAAATCAGCCCCAGCATTTT,.,.,TRBV5-6,TRBJ1-5,16
CASTDHSTGSYEQYF,TGTGCCAGCACCGACCACTCGACAGGGAGCTACGAGCAGTACTTC,.,TRBD1,TRBV7-2,TRBJ2-7,15
CASSFSGASTDTQYF,TGTGCCAGCAGTTTCTCGGGGGCCTCCACAGATACGCAGTATTTT,.,.,TRBV27,TRBJ2-3,15
CASSEGGGSRGTDTQYF,TGTGCCAGCAGTGAAGGCGGCGGATCGAGGGGCACAGATACGCAGTATTTT,.,.,TRBV6-1,TRBJ2-3,17
CASRETRTDTQYF,TGTGCCAGCAGGGAGACTAGAACAGATACGCAGTATTTT,.,.,TRBV2,TRBJ2-3,13
CAWTTENTDTQYF,TGTGCCTGGACGACAGAGAATACAGATACGCAGTATTTT,.,.,TRBV30,TRBJ2-3,13
CASSPTANYGYTF,TGTGCCAGCAGCCCTACAGCTAACTATGGCTACACCTTC,.,.,TRBV9,TRBJ1-2,13
CASRETWGRGSHGYTF,TGTGCCAGCAGGGAGACTTGGGGCAGGGGCTCGCATGGCTACACCTTC,.,.,TRBV27,TRBJ1-2,16
CASSIVSQGDYGYTF,TGTGCCAGTAGTATAGTTTCGCAGGGCGACTATGGCTACACCTTC,.,.,TRBV19,TRBJ1-2,15
CASKEGGALFGYTF,TGTGCCAGCAAGGAGGGGGGGGCGCTGTTTGGCTACACCTTC,.,.,TRBV19,TRBJ1-2,14
CAWNLEGGEQYF,TGTGCCTGGAATTTGGAGGGGGGCGAGCAGTACTTC,.,.,TRBV30,TRBJ2-7,12
CASSPRPSGAGELFF,TGTGCCAGCAGCCCTCGCCCGTCGGGGGCCGGGGAGCTGTTTTTT,.,.,TRBV3-1/TRBV3-2,TRBJ2-2,15
CASSAFGQARSYNEQFF,TGTGCCAGCAGTGCTTTCGGACAGGCCCGCTCCTACAATGAGCAGTTCTTC,.,TRBD1,TRBV25-1,TRBJ2-1,17
CASSSNGGTGANVLTF,TGTGCCAGCAGCTCCAACGGAGGTACTGGGGCCAACGTCCTGACTTTC,.,.,TRBV7-9,TRBJ2-6,16
CAWRRGQGGYGYTF,TGTGCCTGGAGGAGGGGACAGGGGGGCTATGGCTACACCTTC,.,TRBD1,TRBV30,TRBJ1-2,14
CASSLVVGTTYNEQFF,TGTGCCAGCAGCTTAGTCGTCGGGACTACTTACAATGAGCAGTTCTTC,once,TRBD2,TRBV7-6,TRBJ2-1,16
CASSLGQVADQPQHF,TGTGCCAGCAGCTTAGGACAGGTCGCAGATCAGCCCCAGCATTTT,few,.,TRBV7-9,TRBJ1-5,15
CASSLHTGELFF,TGTGCCAGCAGCCTCCACACCGGGGAGCTGTTTTTT,.,.,TRBV6-5,TRBJ2-2,12
CAWAGTGAGNTIYF,TGTGCCTGGGCCGGGACAGGGGCTGGAAACACCATATATTTT,.,TRBD1,TRBV30,TRBJ1-3,14
CASSDREGKPLSQKLFF,TGCGCCAGCAGTGATCGAGAAGGTAAACCCCTCAGTCAAAAACTGTTTTTT,.,.,TRBV10-1,TRBJ1-4,17
CASSSLGGAFTGELFF,TGTGCCAGCAGTTCTCTGGGGGGGGCGTTCACCGGGGAGCTGTTTTTT,.,.,TRBV27,TRBJ2-2,16
CASSLKGGLGSPHAYEQYF,TGTGCCAGCAGCTTAAAAGGGGGTCTCGGGTCCCCCCACGCCTACGAGCAGTACTTC,once,.,TRBV7-9,TRBJ2-7,19
CASSLEMNTEAFF,TGCGCCAGCAGCTTGGAAATGAACACTGAAGCTTTCTTT,once,.,TRBV5-1,TRBJ1-1,13
CASREFQGVTEAFF,TGTGCCAGCAGAGAGTTCCAAGGTGTGACTGAAGCTTTCTTT,few,.,TRBV2,TRBJ1-1,14
CASSLARQANQPQHF,TGTGCCAGCAGCTTGGCCCGGCAGGCCAATCAGCCCCAGCATTTT,.,.,TRBV5-4,TRBJ1-5,15
CAWSVTGRSYNSPLHF,TGTGCCTGGAGTGTAACGGGTCGATCCTATAATTCACCCCTCCACTTT,.,.,TRBV30,TRBJ1-6,16
CASSPGEEVQPQHF,TGTGCCAGCAGCCCCGGGGAGGAGGTTCAGCCCCAGCATTTT,.,.,TRBV7-6,TRBJ1-5,14
CASSLSSRGSSEAFF,TGTGCCAGCAGTTTATCGAGCAGGGGGAGCTCTGAAGCTTTCTTT,.,TRBD1,TRBV27,TRBJ1-1,15
CASSPGQGARENTEAFF,TGTGCCAGTAGCCCGGGACAGGGGGCTCGTGAGAACACTGAAGCTTTCTTT,.,TRBD1,TRBV19,TRBJ1-1,17
CASSLTSRIETQYF,TGTGCCAGCAGCTTGACTAGCCGGATCGAGACCCAGTACTTC,.,.,TRBV5-6,TRBJ2-5,14
CASSPGSGGYNEQFF,TGTGCCAGCAGCCCGGGTAGCGGGGGTTACAATGAGCAGTTCTTC,.,TRBD2,TRBV7-2,TRBJ2-1,15
CASSLSGRGWTEAFF,TGTGCCAGCAGTTTATCGGGCAGGGGGTGGACTGAAGCTTTCTTT,.,TRBD1,TRBV27,TRBJ1-1,15
CASSPRVAGNTDTQYF,TGTGCCAGCTCTCCAAGGGTAGCCGGTAACACAGATACGCAGTATTTT,.,.,TRBV18,TRBJ2-3,16
CASSQDRGGTTYGYTF,TGCGCCAGCAGCCAAGATAGAGGGGGGACCACCTATGGCTACACCTTC,.,.,TRBV4-1,TRBJ1-2,16
CASSPADGVGNTEAFF,TGTGCCAGCTCACCGGCGGACGGCGTGGGGAACACTGAAGCTTTCTTT,.,.,TRBV18,TRBJ1-1,16